Listed below are T cell receptor beta chains from one sample, sequenced in a study of regulatory T cells in long-lasting Graves disease. TCRdb called the multiplex PCR reads again in MiXCR, with one record for every CDR3 protein. Altogether hundreds of thousands of distinct CDR3 sequences are present, roughly a fifth being singletons, with the ten largest covering just under 30%. The source material was peripheral blood mononuclear cells (PBMCs), sampled when the disease was refractory, from a patient treated with antithyroid drugs. These receptors all come from a female donor with Graves disease. Each CDR3 is given with its conserved first and last residue. A D gene is named only where the DNA matches it firmly. Not all rows give a size; the values are once, few, many and, for expanded clones, a class.

>.|.|TRBV7-9|TRBJ2-7
CASNLGQGFYEQYF
TGTGCCAGCAACCTTGGGCAGGGTTTCTACGAGCAGTACTTC
>.|.|TRBV27|TRBJ2-3
CASSRQVFGDTQYF
TGTGCCAGCAGTAGACAAGTCTTTGGGGATACGCAGTATTTT
>TRBD2|few|TRBV7-7|TRBJ2-5
CASSSKRGEETQYF
TGTGCTAGCAGCTCCAAGCGGGGAGAAGAGACCCAGTACTTC
>.|.|TRBV4-3|TRBJ1-5
CASSQSWGTNQPQHF
TGCGCCAGCAGCCAATCGTGGGGTACTAATCAGCCCCAGCATTTT
>.|.|TRBV7-9|TRBJ2-4
CASSSGPSDIQYF
TGTGCCAGCAGCTCCGGGCCAAGTGACATTCAGTACTTC
>.|many|TRBV7-2|TRBJ1-2
CASSLQGVGYTF
TGTGCCAGCAGCTTACAGGGAGTTGGCTACACCTTC
>.|many|TRBV12-3/TRBV12-4|TRBJ1-2
CASRLGVKGYTF
TGTGCCAGCAGATTAGGGGTTAAAGGCTACACCTTC
>.|.|TRBV20-1|TRBJ1-5
CSARDSTQGFLNQPQHF
TGCAGTGCTAGAGATAGTACACAGGGTTTCCTCAATCAGCCCCAGCATTTT
>.|many|TRBV11-2|TRBJ1-6
CASRGGLGSPLHF
TGTGCCAGCAGGGGGGGTTTGGGTTCACCCCTCCACTTT
>.|few|TRBV6-1|TRBJ1-5
CASIKTYSNQPQHF
TGTGCTAGCATAAAAACTTATAGCAATCAGCCCCAGCATTTT
>.|.|TRBV12-3/TRBV12-4|TRBJ1-4
CASSPRGGRSNEKLFF
TGTGCCAGCAGTCCAAGGGGGGGGCGGTCTAATGAAAAACTGTTTTTT
>.|.|TRBV5-1|TRBJ1-5
CASPLGQNNQPQHF
TGCGCCAGCCCCTTAGGACAGAACAATCAGCCCCAGCATTTT
>.|many|TRBV6-1|TRBJ1-1
CASSPRGGTEAFF
TGTGCCAGCAGTCCTAGGGGGGGAACTGAAGCTTTCTTT
>TRBD1|.|TRBV6-2/TRBV6-3|TRBJ1-2
CASSLGQRTNYGYTF
TGTGCCAGCAGTCTGGGACAGCGAACTAACTATGGCTACACCTTC
>.|many|TRBV9|TRBJ1-1
CASSVDVYTEAFF
TGTGCCAGCAGTGTAGACGTGTACACTGAAGCTTTCTTT
>.|.|TRBV20-1|TRBJ1-2
CSARDWAGPSSYGYTF
TGCAGTGCTAGAGATTGGGCAGGACCGTCATCCTATGGCTACACCTTC
>.|many|TRBV2|TRBJ1-2
CASTRQPGYTF
TGTGCCAGCACGAGGCAGCCCGGCTACACCTTC
>.|few|TRBV29-1|TRBJ1-5
CSVESLGTAKHF
TGCAGCGTTGAATCCCTCGGGACGGCCAAGCATTTT
>TRBD2|few|TRBV9|TRBJ2-2
CASSVYGRALAGELFF
TGTGCCAGCAGCGTATACGGGAGGGCCCTAGCCGGGGAGCTGTTTTTT
>.|many|TRBV4-1|TRBJ1-5
CASSRGTVNQPQHF
TGCGCCAGCAGCCGCGGGACGGTCAATCAGCCCCAGCATTTT
>TRBD1|.|TRBV7-2|TRBJ2-3
CASSLAGQFTDTQYF
TGTGCCAGCAGCTTAGCGGGACAGTTCACAGATACGCAGTATTTT
>TRBD2|once|TRBV9|TRBJ2-7
CASSVETRTGGAESYEQYF
TGTGCCAGCAGCGTAGAAACGAGGACGGGGGGGGCGGAATCCTACGAGCAGTACTTC
>.|many|TRBV6-1|TRBJ1-2
CASSAASDSLYGYTF
TGTGCCAGCAGCGCCGCCTCGGACTCTCTCTATGGCTACACCTTC
>.|.|TRBV19|TRBJ2-5
CASSMDTRAQYF
TGTGCCAGTAGTATGGACACGCGGGCCCAGTACTTC
>.|many|TRBV10-3|TRBJ1-1
CAISELSNTEAFF
TGTGCCATCAGTGAGTTGTCGAACACTGAAGCTTTCTTT
>.|many|TRBV20-1|TRBJ1-5
CSARVPRGGDRQPQHF
TGCAGTGCTAGAGTCCCTAGAGGAGGGGATCGTCAGCCCCAGCATTTT
>.|many|TRBV24-1|TRBJ1-1
CATSDFRNTEAFF
TGTGCCACCAGTGATTTTAGGAACACTGAAGCTTTCTTT
>.|.|TRBV7-2|TRBJ2-5
CASSFTLPGPQATQYF
TGCGCCAGCAGCTTTACCCTACCGGGACCCCAAGCGACCCAGTACTTC
>TRBD2|.|TRBV4-2|TRBJ2-2
CASSQEAGGNTGELFF
TGTGCCAGCAGCCAAGAAGCGGGAGGCAACACCGGGGAGCTGTTTTTT
>.|.|TRBV19|TRBJ1-1
CASSMSPAGTSGAFF
TGTGCCAGTAGTATGTCCCCGGCAGGGACCTCCGGAGCTTTCTTT
>TRBD1|.|TRBV11-2|TRBJ2-2
CASRYAGGRTGELFF
TGTGCCAGCAGATATGCAGGGGGTCGCACCGGGGAGCTGTTTTTT
>.|.|TRBV5-1|TRBJ1-1
CASRLGGSLNTEAFF
TGCGCCAGCAGGCTTGGGGGAAGCCTGAACACTGAAGCTTTCTTT
>.|few|TRBV28|TRBJ2-1
CASSLLAQGRVHNEQFF
TGTGCCAGCAGTTTACTCGCACAGGGCAGGGTACACAATGAGCAGTTCTTC
>TRBD2|.|TRBV6-1|TRBJ2-1
CASSEQSSGRTYNEQFF
TGTGCCAGCAGTGAACAATCTAGCGGGAGAACGTACAATGAGCAGTTCTTC
>TRBD1|.|TRBV7-2|TRBJ2-7
CAGSTGTGLIEQYF
TGTGCCGGCAGCACCGGGACAGGGCTTATCGAGCAGTACTTC
>TRBD2|many|TRBV28|TRBJ2-7
CASREREALYEQYF
TGTGCCAGCAGGGAGCGGGAGGCACTCTACGAGCAGTACTTC
>.|few|TRBV13|TRBJ1-5
CASSGGVSGNQPQHF
TGTGCCAGCAGCGGAGGGGTCTCGGGGAATCAGCCCCAGCATTTT
>.|.|TRBV6-1|TRBJ1-3
CASKTDSNSGNTIYF
TGTGCCAGCAAGACGGACTCCAACTCTGGAAACACCATATATTTT
>.|.|TRBV12-3/TRBV12-4|TRBJ1-2
CASSSREDGYTF
TGTGCCAGCAGCTCCCGGGAGGATGGCTACACCTTC
>.|.|TRBV20-1|TRBJ2-7
CSAPTHSHEQYF
TGCAGTGCCCCCACCCACAGCCACGAGCAGTACTTC
>TRBD1|.|TRBV30|TRBJ1-2
CAWSFAGTGGMGGYTF
TGTGCCTGGAGTTTCGCCGGGACAGGGGGCATGGGTGGCTACACCTTC
>TRBD1|many|TRBV6-1|TRBJ1-1
CASSRGQPVNTEAFF
TGTGCCAGCAGTAGGGGACAGCCGGTAAACACTGAAGCTTTCTTT
>.|once|TRBV6-6|TRBJ1-2
CASSYSTSIVRARGRYGYTF
TGTGCCAGCAGTTACTCGACATCCATAGTCCGGGCCCGGGGGAGATATGGCTACACCTTC
>.|.|TRBV5-5|TRBJ1-3
CASSLALTVLNTIYF
TGTGCCAGCAGCTTGGCCTTGACGGTCCTAAACACCATATATTTT
>.|.|TRBV5-1|TRBJ1-3
CASSLSGGRTGNTIYF
TGCGCCAGCAGCTTGTCCGGGGGGCGAACTGGAAACACCATATATTTT
>.|many|TRBV7-8|TRBJ2-7
CASSLARTPLGEQYF
TGTGCCAGCAGCTTAGCGAGGACTCCGTTGGGGGAGCAGTACTTC
>TRBD2|many|TRBV12-3/TRBV12-4|TRBJ2-7
CASSTALAGEHYEQYF
TGTGCCAGCAGCACCGCACTAGCGGGGGAACACTACGAGCAGTACTTC
>.|.|TRBV9|TRBJ1-6
CASSGGVSPLHF
TGTGCCAGCAGCGGTGGGGTCTCACCCCTCCACTTT
>.|.|TRBV20-1|TRBJ1-2
CSAHRGNYGYTF
TGCAGTGCGCATAGGGGAAACTATGGCTACACCTTC
>.|.|TRBV6-5|TRBJ2-3
CASSYKAADTQYF
TGTGCCAGCAGTTACAAAGCAGCAGATACGCAGTATTTT
>.|.|TRBV3-1|TRBJ1-5
CASSQDPIQRPDQPQHF
TGTGCCAGCAGCCAAGATCCCATCCAGCGTCCGGATCAGCCCCAGCATTTT
>.|many|TRBV2|TRBJ1-5
CASSETLGLSNQPQHF
TGTGCCAGCAGTGAAACTCTAGGTCTTAGCAATCAGCCCCAGCATTTT
>TRBD1|many|TRBV6-1|TRBJ1-6
CASTSDRGINSPLHF
TGTGCCAGCACTTCGGACAGGGGAATCAATTCACCCCTCCACTTT
>.|many|TRBV13|TRBJ2-7
CASSLSRIHEQYF
TGTGCCAGCAGCTTAAGTAGAATCCACGAGCAGTACTTC
>TRBD1|few|TRBV6-1|TRBJ2-5
CASRDRGREETQYF
TGTGCCAGCAGGGACAGGGGGAGGGAGGAGACCCAGTACTTC